What follows are 26 T cell receptor beta chains derived from one specimen sequenced in a study of cytomegalovirus exposure and HLA in healthy donors. 60 Vbeta and 13 Jbeta primers were used in PCR. TCRdb's table, derived via immunoSEQ multiplex PCR, lists solely in-frame clones and lacks some. Counted here are about 120,000 clones, about 80% occurring once; the ten biggest clones make up under 9.5%. The sample consisted of PBMCs. Receptors originate from a woman aged 50 to 65 in good health and CMV-seropositive.

V usage is TRBV5-1 and J usage is TRBJ2-5, with 10 bases lining up with TRBD2. The CDR3 is 15 residues long. Unmatched junction bases numbered 7, after V lost 6 bases and J lost 2 bases. From germline, CDR1 is SGHRS and CDR2 YFSETQ. The CDR3: CASIASGSNQETQYF. The CDR3 nucleotides are TGCGCCAGCATCGCTAGCGGGAGTAATCAAGAGACCCAGTACTTC.

V usage is TRBV18 and J usage is TRBJ2-3; 10 bases map to TRBD2. V lost 8 bases to trimming and J lost 4 bases; unmatched junction nucleotides: 12. The CDR3 totals 16 residues. Per the germline V gene, CDR1 is KGHSH and CDR2 is LQKENI. The CDR3 DNA reads TGTGCCAGCCAGGCCCCCGCCAGCGGGGGGGCAGATACGCAGTATTTT. This translates into CASQAPASGGADTQYF.

A single count supports this clone. The chain employs TRBV7-8 and TRBJ1-2; D uncertain. Germline lookup yields CDR1 SGHVS and CDR2 FQNEAQ. Trimming took 5 bases from V and 2 from J, leaving 3 bases between them. CDR3 length: 11 amino acids. The CDR3 protein is CASSSNYGYTF. The CDR3 DNA is TGTGCCAGCAGCAGCAACTATGGCTACACCTTC.

The rearrangement joins TRBV5-1 to TRBJ2-7; 11 nucleotides align to TRBD1. With 3 bases clipped from V and 4 bases from J, the junction kept 3 bases outside the gene matches. The V gene's germline CDR1 is SGHRS and CDR2 YFSETQ. This CDR3 contains 14 residues. CDR3 in DNA: TGCGCCAGCAGCTATCGGGACAGGGGGTACGAGCAGTACTTC. Translation gives CASSYRDRGYEQYF.

The V and J genes are TRBV27 and TRBJ1-5; 7 bases line up with TRBD1. Germline CDR1 is MNHEY and CDR2 is SMNVEV (reference sequence). Germline trimming cut 10 bases from V and 4 bases from J; bases unmatched to any gene: 7. The CDR3 runs to 13 residues. This CDR3 is CATQGRGNQPQHF. Here the CDR3 DNA reads TGTGCCACCCAGGGCAGGGGGAATCAGCCCCAGCATTTT.

J is TRBJ2-3 and V is TRBV9; 7 bases agree with TRBD2. V trimming: 0 bases; J trimming: 6 bases; junction bases outside the gene matches: 7. The CDR3 is 15 residues long. The V gene's germline CDR1 is SGDLS and CDR2 YYNGEE. The CDR3 sequence is CASSVAEAGVDTQYF. The CDR3 nucleotides read TGTGCCAGCAGCGTAGCTGAGGCGGGAGTCGATACGCAGTATTTT.

In regard to this clone: This sample includes further DNA sequences coding for the same CDR3. The genes are TRBV18 and TRBJ1-1; D is perhaps TRBD1 (5 bases). The germline V and J ends were trimmed by 3 bases and 1 base, with 6 bases remaining between them. Per the germline V gene, CDR1 is KGHSH and CDR2 is LQKENI. This CDR3 contains 13 residues. CDR3 region: CASSPQGNTEAFF. CDR3 sequence (DNA): TGTGCCAGCTCACCGCAGGGGAACACTGAAGCTTTCTTT.

This clone was seen only a few times. The V call is TRBV7-3, the J call TRBJ1-1, with D possibly matching TRBD1 (5 bases). Trimming removed 3 bases from V and 4 bases from J, with 15 bases in between. CDR3 length: 15 amino acids. CDR1 SGHTA and CDR2 FQGTGA come from the germline V gene. CDR3 DNA: TGTGCCAGCAGCTTTCACGGGGGAAGGGGCACTGAAGCTTTCTTT. Amino acid sequence: CASSFHGGRGTEAFF.

As DNA, the CDR3 is TGCGCCCCAGGGGATACGCAGTATTTT. Its translation is CAPGDTQYF. The chain recombines TRBV20-1 with TRBJ2-3; TRBD1 is a possible D gene (5 bases). Germline CDR1 DFQATT, CDR2 SNEGSKA (reference sequence). This CDR3 is built from 9 residues.

This clone is labeled as medium-sized. The chain joins TRBV27 to TRBJ1-2; possible D gene TRBD1, 6 bases. The CDR3 sequence is 17 residues long. CDR1 is MNHEY and CDR2 is SMNVEV in the germline V gene (reference sequence). V was shortened by 5 bases and J by 7 bases, with 26 bases between the two germline ends. Here the CDR3 DNA reads TGTGCCAGCAGTCACCTTCAAAAAGGGGGGGCTACCCGTGGCTACACCTTC. Translated: CASSHLQKGGATRGYTF.

The chain combines TRBV10-3 with TRBJ2-7, with D perhaps matching TRBD1 (5 bases). Trimming removed 4 bases at V and 4 bases at J, with 14 bases between. This CDR3 spans 14 amino acids. Germline V CDR1 and CDR2: ENHRY, SYGVKD. The chain's CDR3 is CAISASGQPYEQYF. For the CDR3, the DNA is TGTGCCATCAGTGCTAGTGGACAACCTTACGAGCAGTACTTC.

This chain uses TRBV7-3 with TRBJ2-1; 13 bases are shared with TRBD2. This CDR3 is built from 14 residues. Trimming removed 5 bases from V and 12 bases from J; junction bases left unmatched: 7. The germline V gene encodes CDR1 SGHTA and CDR2 FQGTGA. DNA of the CDR3: TGTGCCAGCAGCCCCGGGACTAGCGGGGTTGGGCAGTTCTTC. Protein product: CASSPGTSGVGQFF.

This clone was detected once. V usage is TRBV2 and J usage is TRBJ2-1; maybe TRBD2 (6 bases). The germline V and J ends were trimmed by 4 bases and 9 bases, with 16 bases remaining between them. The V gene's germline CDR1 is SNHLY and CDR2 FYNNEI. The CDR3 extends over 14 amino acids. CDR3 in amino acids: CASSAGRLVSEQFF. For the CDR3, the DNA is TGTGCCAGCAGTGCTGGTAGACTAGTCAGTGAGCAGTTCTTC.

The rearrangement joins TRBV15 to TRBJ1-1; 11 bases fit TRBD1. The CDR3 is 17 amino acids. CDR1 LNHNV and CDR2 YYDKDF come from the germline V gene (reference sequence). After removal of 0 bases from V and 3 bases from J, the junction contained 6 bases not matched to a gene. CDR3 nucleotides: TGTGCCACCAGCAGAGATTTGGGGACAGGGGGATACACTGAAGCTTTCTTT. This codes for CATSRDLGTGGYTEAFF.

The table lists this clone with a few counts. The V call is TRBV6-6, the J call TRBJ1-4; 8 bases fit TRBD1. In germline, CDR1 is MNHNY, CDR2 SVGAGI (reference sequence). CDR3 length: 13 residues. Unmatched junction bases numbered 6, after V lost 7 bases and J lost 8 bases. This CDR3 reads CASTTGGWEKLFF. The CDR3, as DNA: TGTGCCAGCACTACAGGGGGGTGGGAAAAACTGTTTTTT.

The rearrangement uses TRBV30 and TRBJ2-3; D might be TRBD2 (5 bases). CDR3 size: 13 residues. The germline CDR1 and CDR2 sequences are GTSNPN and SVGIG (reference sequence). V dropped 2 bases and J dropped 4 bases, with 10 bases sitting between them. CDR3 sequence (DNA): TGTGCCTGGAGTAGACTCGGGGCAGATACGCAGTATTTT. Amino acid sequence: CAWSRLGADTQYF.

The chain couples TRBV7-9 to TRBJ2-3, with TRBD2 matching 10 bases. The V and J ends lost 5 bases and 5 bases, in that order; junction bases with no gene match: 4. Per germline, CDR1 SEHNR and CDR2 FQNEAQ (reference sequence). The CDR3 is made up of 14 amino acids. DNA for the CDR3: TGTGCCAGCAGCATCGGACTAGCGGTAGATACGCAGTATTTT. It is translated as CASSIGLAVDTQYF.

The rearrangement links TRBV30 to TRBJ2-5, with 8 positions matching TRBD2. The ends lost 4 bases at V and 1 base at J; junction bases unmatched: 5. CDR3 length: 14 amino acids. CDR1 is GTSNPN, CDR2 SVGIG, per germline (reference sequence). The CDR3, as DNA: TGTGCCTGGACTCCCGGACTAGCCCAAGAGACCCAGTACTTC. This encodes CAWTPGLAQETQYF.

This chain joins TRBV12-5 and TRBJ2-1, with TRBD1 matching 10 bases. The germline V gene encodes CDR1 LGHNT and CDR2 FRNRAP. Trimming removed 7 bases from V and 6 bases from J; junction bases left unmatched: 12. The CDR3 length is 16 residues. This CDR3 is CASAPPGTGDPNEQFF. The CDR3 DNA sequence: TGTGCTAGTGCCCCCCCCGGGACAGGGGATCCCAATGAGCAGTTCTTC.

Here the CDR3 reads CASGTTGQGHYGYTF. The DNA for the CDR3 is TGTGCCAGCGGAACGACAGGACAGGGTCACTATGGCTACACCTTC. The chain has TRBV6-5 and TRBJ1-2; TRBD1 aligns across 8 bases. The germline V gene has CDR1 MNHEY and CDR2 SVGAGI. The CDR3 contains 15 residues. Germline trimming cut 8 bases from V and 3 bases from J; bases unmatched to any gene: 11.

The rearrangement links TRBV30 to TRBJ1-2; TRBD1 matches 10 bases. V was pared by 3 bases and J by 3 bases, with 10 bases of the junction left unmatched. The CDR3 is 16 residues long. Germline values: CDR1 GTSNPN, CDR2 SVGIG (reference sequence). The CDR3 reads CAWRSDRGIADYGYTF. The CDR3 DNA is TGTGCCTGGAGGTCGGACAGGGGGATAGCGGACTATGGCTACACCTTC.

The genes are TRBV7-6 and TRBJ2-7, with 10 nucleotides matching TRBD2. The J segment lost 7 bases and the V segment lost 2 bases, leaving 8 bases of the junction unmatched. Germline CDR1 and CDR2: SGHVS and FNYEAQ. The CDR3 extends over 15 amino acids. The CDR3 here is CASSLSIAGGGEQYF. The CDR3 bases are TGTGCCAGCAGCTTATCCATAGCGGGAGGTGGAGAGCAGTACTTC. Full variable domain (missing parts from reference TRBV7-6 and TRBJ2-7): GAGVSQSPRYKVTKRGQDVALRCDPISGHVSLYWYRQALGQGPEFLTYFNYEAQQDKSGLPNDRFSAERPEGSISTLTIQRTEQRDSAMYRCASSLSIAGGGEQYFGPGTRLTVT.

This chain connects TRBV30 to TRBJ1-5; 8 nucleotides agree with TRBD1. Germline loops: CDR1 GTSNPN, CDR2 SVGIG (reference sequence). The CDR3 extends over 12 amino acids. J lost 7 bases, V lost 4 bases, and 3 bases had no gene match. CDR3 coding DNA: TGTGCCTGGACGACAGGGGAACAGCCCCAGCATTTT. This gives the protein CAWTTGEQPQHF.

V usage is TRBV7-9 and J usage is TRBJ2-7; a possible D gene is TRBD2 (6 bases). This CDR3 contains 11 residues. Germline V lookup: CDR1 SEHNR, CDR2 FQNEAQ (reference sequence). The V end was cut by 7 bases, the J end by 4 bases, with 8 bases between. The CDR3 protein is CASTRGYEQYF. The CDR3 nucleotides are TGTGCCAGCACCCGGGGGTACGAGCAGTACTTC.

This sequence joins TRBV25-1 and TRBJ2-3; 8 bases align to TRBD2. This CDR3 is built from 16 residues. From germline, CDR1 is MGHDK and CDR2 SYGVNS. Germline trimming cut 3 bases from V and 0 bases from J; bases unmatched to any gene: 5. CDR3 nucleotide sequence: TGTGCCAGCAGTGATATCAGCGGGAGAAGCACAGATACGCAGTATTTT. Translation: CASSDISGRSTDTQYF.

The rearrangement links TRBV20-1 to TRBJ2-1; TRBD2 agrees at 8 bases. Germline V CDR1 and CDR2: DFQATT, SNEGSKA (reference sequence). V was pared by 3 bases and J by 12 bases, with 4 bases of the junction left unmatched. The CDR3 is made up of 11 amino acids. The CDR3 protein is CSASRGGWQFF. Written as DNA, the CDR3 is TGCAGTGCTAGTCGGGGGGGGTGGCAGTTCTTC.